The 23 T cell receptor beta chains below all came from one sample that was sequenced in a study of shared clonotypes between healthy human individuals. The method was immunoSEQ multiplex PCR; TCRdb's version includes in-frame clones alone and lacks a portion of them. The sample lists some 2,500,000 clones, 90% to 95% occurring once. The sample comprised naive CD4+ T cells from PBMCs. Noted subset: CD45RA+ positively selected. These receptors were obtained from a man between 18 and 35 years old in good health. Some clones in this sample may be carry-over from other donors' samples.

The CDR3 coding sequence is TGCGCCAGCAGCTTGGGACAGACGATTAACTATGGCTACACCTTC. This translates into CASSLGQTINYGYTF. The chain employs TRBV5-1 and TRBJ1-2; D may be TRBD1 (5 bases). The V end was cut by 0 bases, the J end by 1 base, with 10 bases between. The CDR3 is made up of 15 amino acids. Germline lookup yields CDR1 SGHRS and CDR2 YFSETQ. The full variable domain, completed using reference TRBV5-1 and TRBJ1-2, is KAGVTQTPRYLIKTRGQQVTLSCSPISGHRSVSWYQQTPGQGLQFLFEYFSETQRNKGNFPGRFSGRQFSNSRSEMNVSTLELGDSALYLCASSLGQTINYGYTFGSGTRLTVV.

This chain joins TRBV5-7 and TRBJ1-4; 8 bases are shared with TRBD1. TRBV5-7 is placed among ORFs of uncertain function. The CDR3 extends over 16 amino acids. With V trimmed by 5 bases and J by 6 bases, 12 bases remained unmatched. CDR3 DNA sequence: TGTGCCAGCAGGATACGCCCCGGGACAGGTCATGAAAAACTGTTTTTT. Protein: CASRIRPGTGHEKLFF.

The chain carries TRBV28 and TRBJ1-2; D is unresolved. This CDR3 region has 10 residues. The V end lost 8 bases, the J end lost 7 bases, and 8 bases lay between the germline ends. CDR1 and CDR2 (germline): MDHEN, SYDVKM. The DNA for the CDR3 is TGTGCCAGCGAAAGAAGTGGCTACACCTTC. Protein: CASERSGYTF.

This clone was seen a single time. The chain couples TRBV11-2 to TRBJ2-4; D is possibly TRBD1 (6 bases). Germline V lookup: CDR1 SGHAT, CDR2 FQNNGV. V lost 3 bases, J lost 0 bases, and 18 bases lay in between. This CDR3 has 18 residues. This chain's CDR3 is CASSLDSYSRVAKNIQYF. CDR3 DNA sequence: TGTGCCAGCAGCTTGGACAGTTACTCACGGGTAGCCAAAAACATTCAGTACTTC.

For this clone: One end of the junction does not line up with germline, which may come from a read error. The rearrangement links TRBV6-6 to TRBJ2-7; 12 nucleotides agree with TRBD2. The CDR3 covers 14 residues. CDR1 and CDR2 from the germline V gene are MNHNY and SVGAGI (reference sequence). For the CDR3, the DNA is TGTGCCAGCAGTACTAGCGGGAGGCGGAACGAGCAGCACTTC. This codes for CASSTSGRRNEQHF.

This chain uses TRBV5-1 with TRBJ1-2, with TRBD1 as a possible D gene (6 bases). Between the trimmed V and J ends, which lost 4 bases and 5 bases, there was a span of 24 bases. This CDR3 contains 17 residues. Germline lookup yields CDR1 SGHRS and CDR2 YFSETQ. The DNA for the CDR3 is TGCGCCAGCAGCCACTCGACGGACAGCCTGGCGGGATATGGCTACACCTTC. It encodes CASSHSTDSLAGYGYTF.

For this clone: The sample contains more than one DNA sequence encoding this CDR3. The V call is TRBV5-1, the J call TRBJ2-3, with 10 bases identical to TRBD1. The germline gives CDR1 SGHRS, CDR2 YFSETQ. This CDR3 has 15 amino acids. V lost 3 bases, J lost 1 base, and 2 bases stayed unmatched. In DNA form, the CDR3 reads TGCGCCAGCAGCTCCGGGACAGGGGGCACAGATACGCAGTATTTT. Protein: CASSSGTGGTDTQYF.

With respect to this clone: Different DNA sequences within this sample yield the same CDR3. The chain carries TRBV25-1 and TRBJ1-5, with unresolved D. V was shortened by 3 bases and J by 3 bases, with 6 bases between the two germline ends. The germline V gene encodes CDR1 MGHDK and CDR2 SYGVNS. The CDR3 sequence is 13 residues long. CDR3: CASSDRDNQPQHF. DNA for the CDR3: TGTGCCAGCAGTGATCGGGACAATCAGCCCCAGCATTTT.

Turning to this clone: Other DNA sequences in the same sample also yield this CDR3. The gene calls are TRBV27 and TRBJ2-7; D perhaps matches TRBD2 (6 bases). From germline, CDR1 is MNHEY and CDR2 SMNVEV (reference sequence). V was clipped by 2 bases and J by 3 bases, with 11 bases between them. CDR3 size: 14 residues. CDR3 sequence (DNA): TGTGCCAGCAGTTTAAGGCGGGATCACTACGAGCAGTACTTC. Translation: CASSLRRDHYEQYF.

In this sample, this clone turned up a few times. The same CDR3 arises from other DNA sequences in this sample as well. V is TRBV29-1 and J is TRBJ1-1; no definite D call. CDR3 length: 11 amino acids. Germline V gene sequence: CDR1 SQVTM, CDR2 ANQGSEA. Trimming pared 6 bases from V and 0 bases from J, leaving 5 bases between. The CDR3 loop is CSVRMNTEAFF. The CDR3 coding sequence is TGCAGCGTGCGCATGAACACTGAAGCTTTCTTT. Using reference TRBV29-1 and TRBJ1-1 for the parts outside the CDR3, the full variable domain is SAVISQKPSRDICQRGTSLTIQCQVDSQVTMMFWYRQQPGQSLTLIATANQGSEATYESGFVIDKFPISRPNLTFSTLTVSNMSPEDSSIYLCSVRMNTEAFFGQGTRLTVV.

On this clone: A much larger clonotype is one base distant, so this may be a read error. This CDR3 is also generated by other DNA sequences in the sample. The rearrangement joins TRBV5-1 to TRBJ1-1; possibly TRBD1 for D (5 bases). V shed 0 bases and J shed 1 base, with 7 bases lying between them. This CDR3 spans 14 amino acids. In germline, CDR1 is SGHRS, CDR2 YFSETQ. The CDR3 sequence is CASSLDRRNTEAFF. CDR3 coding DNA: TGCGCCAGCAGCTTGGACAGGCGGAACACTGAAGCTTTCTTT.

This chain connects TRBV28 to TRBJ2-3; no clear D gene. CDR1 is MDHEN, CDR2 SYDVKM, per germline. The CDR3 runs to 12 residues. Trimming cost V 8 bases and J 4 bases, with 10 bases left between them. The chain's CDR3 is CASAAGSDTQYF. The CDR3 DNA is TGTGCCAGCGCTGCTGGGTCAGATACGCAGTATTTT.

The J gene is TRBJ1-1, the V gene TRBV10-1; 9 bases match TRBD1. Germline V gives CDR1 WNHNN, CDR2 SYGVQD (reference sequence). This CDR3 is built from 14 residues. The junction had 1 base not matched to a gene; V was cut back by 4 bases and J by 1 base. CDR3 sequence: CASSADRGNTEAFF. The DNA of the CDR3 is TGCGCCAGCAGTGCGGACAGGGGGAACACTGAAGCTTTCTTT.

A note on this clone: At the DNA level, this CDR3 is encoded by other sequences in the same sample as well. The genes are TRBV18 and TRBJ2-7; possibly TRBD2 for D (6 bases). CDR1 and CDR2 from the germline V gene are KGHSH and LQKENI. Trimming removed 6 bases from V and 0 bases from J, with 12 bases in between. The CDR3 totals 14 residues. The CDR3 DNA reads TGTGCCAGCTCCCCAGGGCGGGGCTCCTACGAGCAGTACTTC. It codes for CASSPGRGSYEQYF.

The genes are TRBV9 and TRBJ2-7; possibly TRBD2 for D (6 bases). The CDR3 contains 13 residues. Trimming removed 7 bases from V and 5 bases from J, with 16 bases in between. Germline CDR1 SGDLS, CDR2 YYNGEE. The DNA for the CDR3 is TGTGCCAGCGGGCCGGGCGGGACCGACGAGCAGTACTTC. This encodes CASGPGGTDEQYF.

The chain uses TRBV9 and TRBJ2-5; TRBD1 matches 7 bases. The CDR3 runs 14 residues. The V and J ends lost 3 bases and 3 bases, in that order; junction bases with no gene match: 5. The germline V gene has CDR1 SGDLS and CDR2 YYNGEE. Here the CDR3 reads CASSAGTAKETQYF. The CDR3 DNA reads as TGTGCCAGCAGCGCTGGGACAGCAAAAGAGACCCAGTACTTC.

This chain links TRBV5-1 with TRBJ2-1, with D perhaps matching TRBD1 (6 bases). Between the trimmed V and J ends, which lost 1 base and 0 bases, there was a span of 14 bases. The CDR3 is 17 amino acids. Germline V CDR1 and CDR2: SGHRS, YFSETQ. The CDR3 loop is CASSLNFQGSSYNEQFF. The CDR3, as DNA: TGCGCCAGCAGCTTGAATTTTCAGGGGTCCTCCTACAATGAGCAGTTCTTC.

The chain couples TRBV18 to TRBJ2-4; the D gene is possibly TRBD2 (6 bases). Germline lookup yields CDR1 KGHSH and CDR2 LQKENI. The CDR3 consists of 13 residues. The V end was cut by 2 bases, the J end by 9 bases, with 11 bases between. The CDR3 region has the DNA TGTGCCAGCTCACCAGAGACTAGGTTCATTCAGTACTTC. It codes for CASSPETRFIQYF.

CDR3 loop: CAWTLNREGTQYF. In DNA form, the CDR3 reads TGTGCCTGGACCCTGAACAGGGAAGGGACCCAGTACTTC. The chain recombines TRBV30 with TRBJ2-5, with D possibly matching TRBD1 (6 bases). Trimming stripped 4 bases from V and 7 bases from J, with 16 bases between. The CDR3 loop spans 13 amino acids. Per germline, CDR1 GTSNPN and CDR2 SVGIG (reference sequence).

J is TRBJ1-1 and V is TRBV5-1; D might be TRBD1 (5 bases). The CDR3 contains 14 residues. In germline, CDR1 is SGHRS, CDR2 YFSETQ. Trimming removed 2 bases from V and 0 bases from J, with 8 bases in between. As DNA, the CDR3 is TGCGCCAGCAGCTTCGGGGCTATGAACACTGAAGCTTTCTTT. As protein: CASSFGAMNTEAFF.

CDR3: CASSVGPAGYTF. In nucleotides, the CDR3 is TGTGCCAGCAGCGTAGGGCCCGCCGGCTACACCTTC. The chain joins TRBV9 to TRBJ1-2; D is ambiguous. CDR3 length: 12 residues. V was trimmed by 0 bases and J by 8 bases, leaving 8 bases between them. Per the germline V gene, CDR1 is SGDLS and CDR2 is YYNGEE.

This rearrangement joins TRBV2 to TRBJ2-5; 8 nucleotides agree with TRBD2. The trim removed 8 bases at V and 5 bases at J, leaving 10 bases unmatched. The CDR3 is 14 amino acids. Germline CDR1 SNHLY, CDR2 FYNNEI. The chain's CDR3 is CASRSGREVETQYF. CDR3 in DNA: TGTGCCAGCCGATCAGGGCGGGAGGTCGAGACCCAGTACTTC.

Comments on this clone: At the DNA level, this CDR3 is encoded by other sequences in the same sample as well. The V and J genes are TRBV18 and TRBJ2-1; 13 bases are a match to TRBD2. This CDR3 is 15 amino acids long. CDR1 is KGHSH, CDR2 LQKENI, per germline. The V gene end was trimmed by 0 bases and the J gene end by 10 bases; junction bases not matched to a gene: 3. The CDR3 DNA is TGTGCCAGCTCACCACCTGGACTAGCGGGAGACGAGCAGTTCTTC. Translating gives CASSPPGLAGDEQFF.